This passage covers 17 T cell receptor beta chains from one sample sequenced in a study of yellow fever vaccine responses in identical twins. A single record per CDR3 protein comes from TCRdb applying MiXCR to the RT-PCR reads. The sample includes around 18,000 distinct CDR3 sequences, roughly three fifths of them seen just once. This material consisted of T cells from blood (PBMCs), unsorted or a sorted subset (not recorded which), taken before or after yellow fever vaccination (not recorded which). These receptors all stem from a young woman who received the yellow fever vaccine.

The rearrangement joins TRBV11-1 to TRBJ2-1; 11 nucleotides align to TRBD2. From germline, CDR1 is SGHAT and CDR2 FQDESV (reference sequence). The CDR3 loop spans 18 amino acids. With V trimmed by 5 bases and J by 7 bases, 16 bases remained unmatched. The CDR3 spells CASSPLLGTSGGGNEQFF. For the CDR3, the DNA is TGTGCCAGCAGCCCTTTGCTTGGGACTAGCGGAGGGGGGAATGAGCAGTTCTTC.

V usage is TRBV12-3 or TRBV12-4 and J usage is TRBJ2-2; TRBD2 might be the D (6 bases). The CDR3 spans 13 residues. V was clipped by 3 bases and J by 6 bases, with 8 bases between them. CDR3: CASSFGGAGELFF. The DNA for the CDR3 is TGTGCCAGCAGTTTTGGAGGGGCCGGGGAGCTGTTTTTT.

V is TRBV6-1 and J is TRBJ2-1; 8 nucleotides align to TRBD2. Trimming at V came to 4 bases and at J to 4 bases, leaving 3 bases not matched to a gene. The CDR3 is 14 amino acids. Germline V gene sequence: CDR1 MNHNS, CDR2 SASEGT. CDR3 nucleotides: TGTGCCAGCAGTGTTAGCGGGGAGTACAATGAGCAGTTCTTC. The encoded protein is CASSVSGEYNEQFF.

The chain links TRBV29-1 to TRBJ2-7, with 10 nucleotides matching TRBD1. Germline CDR1 reads SQVTM; CDR2 reads ANQGSEA. J was trimmed by 2 bases and V by 6 bases; bases with no gene match: 4. This CDR3 contains 13 residues. The CDR3 protein is CSVQDRGTYEQYF. DNA for the CDR3: TGCAGCGTCCAGGACAGGGGGACCTACGAGCAGTACTTC.

The gene calls are TRBV29-1 and TRBJ1-1; a weak D match, TRBD1 (6 bases). CDR1 is SQVTM, CDR2 ANQGSEA, per germline. This CDR3 is 15 amino acids long. Trimming cost V 4 bases and J 0 bases, with 15 bases left between them. DNA for the CDR3: TGCAGCGTTGCTACAGGGCCAATCATGAACACTGAAGCTTTCTTT. This gives the protein CSVATGPIMNTEAFF. Complete variable domain (other parts from reference TRBV29-1 and TRBJ1-1): SAVISQKPSRDICQRGTSLTIQCQVDSQVTMMFWYRQQPGQSLTLIATANQGSEATYESGFVIDKFPISRPNLTFSTLTVSNMSPEDSSIYLCSVATGPIMNTEAFFGQGTRLTVV.

The table lists this clonotype with a few counts. This rearrangement joins TRBV29-1 to TRBJ2-5; D gene ambiguous. The V end lost 0 bases, the J end lost 6 bases, and 5 bases lay between the germline ends. This CDR3 comprises 11 residues. Per germline, CDR1 SQVTM and CDR2 ANQGSEA. This chain's CDR3 is CSVEDGQTQYF. CDR3 DNA sequence: TGCAGCGTTGAAGATGGACAGACCCAGTACTTC. The whole variable domain, filled in from reference TRBV29-1 and TRBJ2-5, reads SAVISQKPSRDICQRGTSLTIQCQVDSQVTMMFWYRQQPGQSLTLIATANQGSEATYESGFVIDKFPISRPNLTFSTLTVSNMSPEDSSIYLCSVEDGQTQYFGPGTRLLVL.

This sequence joins TRBV28 and TRBJ2-1; D may be TRBD1 or TRBD2 (5 bases each). This CDR3 is built from 17 residues. The V end lost 3 bases, the J end lost 6 bases, and 21 bases lay between the germline ends. Germline V CDR1 and CDR2: MDHEN, SYDVKM. CDR3 nucleotides: TGTGCCAGCAGTTTTATGGTGGGCCGGGATGGGGCCAATGAGCAGTTCTTC. Amino acids: CASSFMVGRDGANEQFF.

By proportion, this clonotype is medium-sized. This chain uses TRBV5-6 with TRBJ1-5, with 7 bases matching TRBD1. The germline gives CDR1 SGHDT, CDR2 YYEEEE. The ends lost 3 bases at V and 0 bases at J; junction bases unmatched: 6. The CDR3 loop spans 16 amino acids. The CDR3 protein is CASSYRQGYSNQPQHF. CDR3 nucleotide sequence: TGTGCCAGCAGCTACCGACAGGGATATAGCAATCAGCCCCAGCATTTT. The entire variable domain, with the rest obtained from reference TRBV5-6 and TRBJ1-5, is as follows: DAGVTQSPTHLIKTRGQQVTLRCSPKSGHDTVSWYQQALGQGPQFIFQYYEEEERQRGNFPDRFSGHQFPNYSSELNVNALLLGDSALYLCASSYRQGYSNQPQHFGDGTRLSIL.

V and J are TRBV11-1 and TRBJ1-3; 7 bases align to TRBD1. V dropped 4 bases and J dropped 2; count of bases not matched to a gene: 8. The germline V gene encodes CDR1 SGHAT and CDR2 FQDESV (reference sequence). This CDR3 spans 16 amino acids. CDR3 in amino acids: CASSYQTGNPGNTIYF. The DNA of the CDR3 is TGTGCCAGCAGCTACCAGACAGGGAACCCTGGAAACACCATATATTTT.

This clonotype has a handful of counts. The V call is TRBV27, the J call TRBJ1-2; the D is unclear. Germline V gene sequence: CDR1 MNHEY, CDR2 SMNVEV (reference sequence). Trimming removed 11 bases at V and 5 bases at J, with 15 bases between. The CDR3 spans 12 residues. CDR3 in amino acids: CASGRATYGYTF. The CDR3 DNA is TGTGCCTCCGGTAGGGCCACTTATGGCTACACCTTC.

This clonotype has just a few counts. The chain combines TRBV13 with TRBJ1-6; 9 bases match TRBD1. The CDR3 is 18 residues long. Looked up from germline, CDR1 is PRHDT and CDR2 is FYEKMQ (reference sequence). Trimming took 5 bases from V and 10 from J; bases not matched to a gene: 18. As DNA, the CDR3 is TGTGCCAGCAGCCGATCTACCTCCGGGACAGGGAGTTTATCACCCCTCCACTTT. As protein: CASSRSTSGTGSLSPLHF.

This clonotype has a handful of counts. The V gene is TRBV7-3, the J gene TRBJ2-2; TRBD2 is a possible D gene (6 bases). Germline-derived CDR1 and CDR2 are SGHTA and FQGTGA. The CDR3 spans 15 residues. V dropped 0 bases and J dropped 1 base, with 6 bases sitting between them. For the CDR3, the DNA is TGTGCCAGCAGCTTAACTAGCGGGAACACCGGGGAGCTGTTTTTT. As protein: CASSLTSGNTGELFF.

Only a few counts were recorded for this clonotype. The chain links TRBV11-2 to TRBJ1-6; D is undetermined. Germline CDR1 SGHAT, CDR2 FQNNGV. The CDR3 is made up of 14 amino acids. V lost 5 bases, J lost 10 bases, and 15 bases lay in between. CDR3 region: CASSATTTASPLHF. The CDR3 coding sequence is TGTGCCAGCAGCGCGACCACTACGGCATCACCCCTCCACTTT. Using reference TRBV11-2 and TRBJ1-6 for the parts outside the CDR3, the full variable domain is EAGVAQSPRYKIIEKRQSVAFWCNPISGHATLYWYQQILGQGPKLLIQFQNNGVVDDSQLPKDRFSAERLKGVDSTLKIQPAKLEDSAVYLCASSATTTASPLHFGNGTRLTVT.

The chain joins TRBV7-6 to TRBJ2-7; tentative D call: TRBD2 (5 bases). The V and J ends lost 0 bases and 6 bases respectively, with 15 bases between them. Germline V gene lookup returns CDR1 SGHVS and CDR2 FNYEAQ. The CDR3 runs to 15 residues. CDR3 coding DNA: TGTGCCAGCAGCTTAGCTCCCCTTTCGGACTCCGAGCAGTACTTC. This sequence encodes CASSLAPLSDSEQYF. The full variable domain, completed using reference TRBV7-6 and TRBJ2-7, is GAGVSQSPRYKVTKRGQDVALRCDPISGHVSLYWYRQALGQGPEFLTYFNYEAQQDKSGLPNDRFSAERPEGSISTLTIQRTEQRDSAMYRCASSLAPLSDSEQYFGPGTRLTVT.

The CDR3 region is CASSPGPYLGTGELFF. The DNA for the CDR3 is TGTGCCAGCAGTCCCGGGCCCTACCTAGGCACCGGGGAGCTGTTTTTT. J is TRBJ2-2 and V is TRBV5-6; no definite D call. Between the trimmed V and J ends, which lost 5 bases and 4 bases, there was a span of 18 bases. The CDR3 totals 16 residues. CDR1 is SGHDT, CDR2 YYEEEE, per germline.

Written as DNA, the CDR3 is TGTGCCAGCTGGAGGGAGGGTACTGAGCAGTTCTTC. Translating gives CASWREGTEQFF. The chain joins TRBV2 to TRBJ2-1; 7 bases agree with TRBD2. V lost 8 bases, J lost 9 bases, and 7 bases stayed unmatched. This CDR3 contains 12 residues. Germline V gene data show CDR1 as SNHLY and CDR2 as FYNNEI.

This clonotype has more than one count but fewer than ten. J is TRBJ1-5 and V is TRBV27, with D perhaps matching TRBD1 (5 bases). V gave up 5 bases and J gave up 9 bases, with 11 bases separating them. The CDR3 loop spans 12 amino acids. Per the germline V gene, CDR1 is MNHEY and CDR2 is SMNVEV (reference sequence). The CDR3 DNA follows: TGTGCCAGCAGTCCCCTTGGGGGGCCCCAGCATTTT. Amino acid sequence: CASSPLGGPQHF.